This T cell receptor beta chain stems from a study of blood T cell repertoires in COVID-19. Study summary: PBMCs, B-cell-depleted T cells, or T cells were the source of the cDNA or gDNA that made up the material.

Using immunoSEQ multiplex PCR, the repertoire was profiled, and TCRdb retains in-frame clones only, with some absent. This table has roughly 95,000 clones, about four fifths appearing once. This CDR3 has 15 amino acids. Trimming took off 3 bases at V and 5 bases at J, with 16 bases between the two ends. The germline V gene has CDR1 KGHSH and CDR2 LQKENI. V gene TRBV18 combines with J gene TRBJ2-5, with D possibly being TRBD1 (6 bases). The sequence came from a man between 45 and 60 years old with active or convalescent COVID-19. Sequencing was carried out using peripheral blood. As DNA, the CDR3 is TGTGCCAGCTCACCTACTACAGGGAAAGTTGAGACCCAGTACTTC. It encodes CASSPTTGKVETQYF.